These T cell receptor beta chains were read from a single sample in a study of control samples from healthy donors and cancer patients. Assay used: immunoSEQ multiplex PCR; TCRdb lists only in-frame clones, some missing. The sample records some 110,000 clones, around 89% being singletons. Sequenced material: PBMCs. Receptors were obtained from a woman between 45 and 60 years old with colorectal cancer. CDR3s include the opening cysteine and the closing phenylalanine or tryptophan. The order of the fields is D gene, J gene, V gene, clone size, CDR3 protein, CDR3 DNA. D genes are given only for firm matches. A row's size may be missing; if present it is once, few, many or a size class.

TRBD2 TRBJ2-4 TRBV4-2 - CASSQGLAGGVDIQYF TGTGCCAGCAGCCAGGGACTAGCGGGAGGGGTAGACATTCAGTACTTC
- TRBJ1-1 TRBV19 - CASSISSREKLAEAFF TGTGCCAGTAGTATCTCTAGTAGGGAAAAATTGGCTGAAGCTTTCTTT
TRBD2 TRBJ2-2 TRBV5-1 - CASSLEGVAGGPGELFF TGCGCCAGCAGCTTGGAAGGCGTAGCGGGAGGACCCGGGGAGCTGTTTTTT
TRBD2 TRBJ2-1 TRBV4-1 - CASRVSGGYNEQFF TGCGCCAGCAGAGTTAGCGGGGGGTACAATGAGCAGTTCTTC
TRBD2 TRBJ2-1 TRBV2 - CASRLAGGPMNEQFF TGTGCCAGCCGGCTAGCGGGAGGGCCTATGAATGAGCAGTTCTTC
TRBD1 TRBJ2-2 TRBV6-2/TRBV6-3 few CASSYQTGSTGELFF TGTGCCAGCAGTTACCAGACAGGGTCCACCGGGGAGCTGTTTTTT
TRBD1 TRBJ2-7 TRBV5-1 - CASSLAGTGGHEQYF TGCGCCAGCAGCTTGGCCGGGACAGGGGGGCACGAGCAGTACTTC
- TRBJ1-2 TRBV5-4 - CASSPFLGQASYGYTF TGTGCCAGCAGTCCTTTCTTAGGGCAGGCAAGCTATGGCTACACCTTC
TRBD1 TRBJ1-2 TRBV2 - CASTGQNYGYTF TGTGCCAGCACGGGACAGAACTATGGCTACACCTTC
- TRBJ1-3 TRBV30 once CAWRGRVPGNTIYF TGTGCCTGGAGGGGCAGGGTACCTGGAAACACCATATATTTT
- TRBJ2-4 TRBV27 - CASSSRKTRLAKNIQYF TGTGCCAGCAGTTCCAGGAAAACTAGACTAGCCAAAAACATTCAGTACTTC
- TRBJ1-3 TRBV12-3/TRBV12-4 - CASSLGNTIYF TGTGCCAGCAGTTTAGGAAACACCATATATTTT
- TRBJ1-6 TRBV10-3 - CAISRDRVDSPLHF TGTGCCATCTCCCGGGACCGGGTTGATTCACCCCTCCACTTT
- TRBJ1-4 TRBV7-2 - CASSLDGRYNEKLFF TGTGCCAGCAGCTTAGACGGCAGGTATAATGAAAAACTGTTTTTT
- TRBJ1-2 TRBV12-5 - CASGLVNLGRGYTF TGTGCTAGTGGTTTGGTCAATCTCGGACGGGGCTACACCTTC
- TRBJ1-1 TRBV4-1 once CASSPQEMNTEAFF TGCGCCAGCAGCCCTCAGGAGATGAACACTGAAGCTTTCTTT
- TRBJ2-3 TRBV11-2 - CASSPNPTGDTQYF TGTGCCAGCAGCCCTAACCCGACTGGAGATACGCAGTATTTT
- TRBJ2-1 TRBV11-2 - CASSFRGLSSYNEQFF TGTGCCAGCAGCTTCCGGGGGTTGAGCTCCTACAATGAGCAGTTCTTC
TRBD1 TRBJ2-7 TRBV27 - CASSSPGQGSYEQYF TGTGCCAGCAGTTCACCGGGACAGGGCTCCTACGAGCAGTACTTC
- TRBJ1-2 TRBV5-1 - CASSWEASGEGYTF TGCGCCAGCAGCTGGGAGGCATCGGGGGAGGGCTACACCTTC
TRBD1 TRBJ2-2 TRBV5-1 - CASSLAAGQGLTGELFF TGCGCCAGCAGCTTGGCCGCGGGACAGGGGCTCACCGGGGAGCTGTTTTTT
- TRBJ2-2 TRBV18 - CASSPNSGNTGELFF TGTGCCAGCTCACCAAATAGCGGGAACACCGGGGAGCTGTTTTTT
TRBD1 TRBJ2-5 TRBV6-2/TRBV6-3 - CASSRNRGRGETQYF TGTGCCAGCAGCCGAAACAGGGGGCGCGGAGAGACCCAGTACTTC